A single sample is the source of the 18 T cell receptor beta chains below, sequenced in a study of T cells in Graves' hyperthyroidism and ophthalmopathy. Amplified TCR beta CDR3 regions derived from RNA transcripts. HTBI primers drove first-round RT-PCR of the TCR CDR3. TCRdb itself ran the multiplex PCR reads through MiXCR, one entry per CDR3 protein. The sample shows about 560,000 distinct CDR3 sequences, about half of them seen only once. The material sequenced was peripheral blood or thyroid tissue (not recorded which). The receptors shown here come from a young woman with Graves' hyperthyroidism.

The chain is built from TRBV14 and TRBJ2-7, with 11 bases fitting TRBD2. The CDR3 runs 17 residues. The V segment lost 0 bases and the J segment 4 bases; nucleotides outside the gene matches: 8. Germline assignment: CDR1 SGHDN and CDR2 FVKESK. The CDR3 is CASSQEAASGGRYEQYF. DNA of the CDR3: TGTGCCAGCAGCCAAGAGGCCGCTAGCGGGGGGAGGTACGAGCAGTACTTC.

This clonotype was picked up many times. The rearrangement joins TRBV29-1 to TRBJ1-2; 9 bases align to TRBD1. Unmatched junction bases numbered 11, after V lost 6 bases and J lost 6 bases. The CDR3 contains 14 residues. The germline gives CDR1 SQVTM, CDR2 ANQGSEA. CDR3 sequence reads: CSVLGQGNGDGYTF. In DNA, the CDR3 is TGCAGCGTCCTAGGACAGGGGAACGGGGATGGCTACACCTTC.

The rearrangement links TRBV6-5 to TRBJ1-1; D remains unclear. CDR1 and CDR2 (germline): MNHEY, SVGAGI. CDR3 length: 15 amino acids. V shed 8 bases and J shed 1 base, with 17 bases lying between them. CDR3 sequence (DNA): TGTGCCAGCGGCAACCGAGGAACGGGGAACACTGAAGCTTTCTTT. Encoded protein: CASGNRGTGNTEAFF.

A few counts support this clonotype. The V gene is TRBV7-3, the J gene TRBJ2-2; D is unresolved. CDR3 length: 15 amino acids. Trimming pared 2 bases from V and 6 bases from J, leaving 13 bases between. The germline gives CDR1 SGHTA, CDR2 FQGTGA. CDR3 loop: CASSLQGGVAGELFF. The CDR3 DNA reads TGTGCCAGCAGCTTACAAGGCGGCGTGGCCGGGGAGCTGTTTTTT.

This clonotype has a single count. The J gene is TRBJ1-3, the V gene TRBV20-1, with D perhaps matching TRBD1 (6 bases). V lost 7 bases and J 1 base, leaving 11 bases between the germline ends. Germline V gene sequence: CDR1 DFQATT, CDR2 SNEGSKA (reference sequence). The CDR3 is 13 amino acids. The CDR3 loop is CSVFQGSGNTIYF. The CDR3 bases are TGCAGTGTTTTCCAGGGGTCTGGAAACACCATATATTTT.

The chain joins TRBV29-1 to TRBJ2-7, with 9 bases aligning to TRBD1. This CDR3 contains 14 residues. Trimming took 3 bases from V and 2 from J; bases not matched to a gene: 5. The germline gives CDR1 SQVTM, CDR2 ANQGSEA. CDR3 loop: CSVDTGTGTYEQYF. For the CDR3, the DNA is TGCAGCGTTGACACCGGGACAGGGACCTACGAGCAGTACTTC.

The sample holds one count of this clonotype. The J gene is TRBJ2-5, the V gene TRBV14; tentative D call: TRBD2 (6 bases). The CDR3 spans 17 residues. Germline V CDR1 and CDR2: SGHDN, FVKESK. The V and J ends lost 0 bases and 1 base respectively, with 15 bases between them. The CDR3 bases are TGTGCCAGCAGCCAAGATGGGAGGACCCTATTCCAAGAGACCCAGTACTTC. Translating gives CASSQDGRTLFQETQYF.

V and J are TRBV7-9 and TRBJ2-5, with TRBD2 as a possible D gene (5 bases). This CDR3 is 14 amino acids long. Germline V lookup: CDR1 SEHNR, CDR2 FQNEAQ (reference sequence). Between the trimmed V and J ends, which lost 1 base and 4 bases, there was a span of 10 bases. DNA for the CDR3: TGTGCCAGCAGCTTAGGGGGAGTGGCAGAGACCCAGTACTTC. It specifies CASSLGGVAETQYF.

This rearrangement joins TRBV20-1 to TRBJ2-7; 14 bases line up with TRBD2. The CDR3 has 19 residues. From germline, CDR1 is DFQATT and CDR2 SNEGSKA (reference sequence). V lost 0 bases to trimming and J lost 2 bases; unmatched junction nucleotides: 12. The DNA of the CDR3 is TGCAGTGCTAGAGATAGGGGAGGACTAGCGGGAGGAGGCCCCTACGAGCAGTACTTC. Translating it yields CSARDRGGLAGGGPYEQYF.

In this sample, this clonotype turned up many times. The genes are TRBV6-5 and TRBJ1-5; D ambiguous. From germline, CDR1 is MNHEY and CDR2 SVGAGI. The length of the CDR3 is 13 residues. The V end lost 2 bases, the J end lost 6 bases, and 8 bases lay between the germline ends. The CDR3 sequence: CASSYEGGQPQHF. CDR3 nucleotides: TGTGCCAGCAGTTACGAGGGAGGTCAGCCCCAGCATTTT.

This clonotype was seen a handful of times. J is TRBJ1-5 and V is TRBV7-8; D is undetermined. The CDR3 loop spans 15 amino acids. Germline lookup yields CDR1 SGHVS and CDR2 FQNEAQ. V lost 5 bases and J 0 bases, leaving 11 bases between the germline ends. CDR3: CASSLTLDSNQPQHF. The CDR3 coding sequence is TGTGCCAGCAGCCTTACATTGGATAGCAATCAGCCCCAGCATTTT.

Many counts were recorded for this clonotype. The chain combines TRBV7-8 with TRBJ1-4, with 11 bases that match TRBD1. Trimming at V came to 0 bases and at J to 7 bases, leaving 1 base not matched to a gene. This CDR3 is 15 amino acids long. Per the germline V gene, CDR1 is SGHVS and CDR2 is FQNEAQ. In DNA, the CDR3 is TGTGCCAGCAGCTTAGCGGACAGGGGGCCTGAAAAACTGTTTTTT. As protein: CASSLADRGPEKLFF.

This clonotype appeared a few times. The chain combines TRBV20-1 with TRBJ2-7; 9 bases map to TRBD2. Unmatched junction bases numbered 6, after V lost 1 base and J lost 2 bases. The CDR3 is 15 residues long. From germline, CDR1 is DFQATT and CDR2 SNEGSKA (reference sequence). This CDR3 is CSARGSSGVPYEQYF. The CDR3 bases are TGCAGTGCTAGAGGGTCTAGCGGGGTTCCCTACGAGCAGTACTTC.

This clonotype was seen more than once but under ten times. V usage is TRBV19 and J usage is TRBJ1-6, with 9 bases lining up with TRBD1. CDR3 length: 14 residues. J gave up 11 bases and V 6 bases, and 8 bases lay outside the gene matches. CDR1 and CDR2 from the germline V gene are LNHDA and SQIVND (reference sequence). CDR3 protein: CASSPGQGWPPLHF. The CDR3 region has the DNA TGTGCCAGTAGCCCGGGACAGGGATGGCCACCCCTCCACTTT.

This clonotype turned up a few times. The rearrangement links TRBV7-9 to TRBJ2-7, with TRBD2 as a possible D gene (6 bases). Trimming stripped 6 bases from V and 3 bases from J, with 12 bases between. The CDR3 length is 13 residues. Germline V gene sequence: CDR1 SEHNR, CDR2 FQNEAQ (reference sequence). The CDR3 here is CASSPPGDYEQYF. CDR3 bases: TGTGCCAGCAGTCCTCCGGGGGACTACGAGCAGTACTTC.

This clonotype was picked up one time. Since a much larger clone is just one base distant, this may be a read error. V gene TRBV6-5 combines with J gene TRBJ2-7; no clear D. V gave up 1 base and J gave up 6 bases, with 10 bases separating them. CDR1 is MNHEY, CDR2 SVGAGI, per germline. The CDR3 runs 13 residues. CDR3 nucleotide sequence: TGTGCCAGCAGTTACTTCTACGACGGCGAGCAGTACTTC. Protein: CASSYFYDGEQYF.

V and J are TRBV9 and TRBJ1-5; 7 bases line up with TRBD1. CDR3 size: 15 residues. Germline values: CDR1 SGDLS, CDR2 YYNGEE. The ends lost 3 bases at V and 7 bases at J; junction bases unmatched: 10. CDR3 amino acids: CASSALAGGRQPQHF. CDR3 nucleotides: TGTGCCAGCAGCGCCTTAGCAGGGGGGCGGCAGCCCCAGCATTTT.

The chain employs TRBV14 and TRBJ1-6; weak D call: TRBD1 (6 bases). Trimming removed 5 bases at V and 7 bases at J, with 18 bases between. Germline V gene lookup returns CDR1 SGHDN and CDR2 FVKESK. This CDR3 comprises 16 residues. CDR3: CASSVFAGTQNSPLHF. In DNA form, the CDR3 reads TGTGCCAGCAGCGTCTTTGCAGGGACACAAAATTCACCCCTCCACTTT. Filled out from reference TRBV14 and TRBJ1-6, the complete variable domain reads EAGVTQFPSHSVIEKGQTVTLRCDPISGHDNLYWYRRVMGKEIKFLLHFVKESKQDESGMPNNRFLAERTGGTYSTLKVQPAELEDSGVYFCASSVFAGTQNSPLHFGNGTRLTVT.